The 29 T cell receptor beta chains below were found in one sample sequenced in a study of Graves' ophthalmopathy and Graves' hyperthyroidism. Investigators amplified TCR beta CDR3 regions from RNA transcripts. First-round RT-PCR relied on HTBI primers, and a second-round multiplex PCR came next. MiXCR was run by TCRdb on the multiplex PCR reads, yielding one entry per CDR3 protein. The profile covers some 240,000 distinct CDR3 sequences, with roughly 50% appearing a single time and over 40% taken by the ten largest. Specimen: peripheral blood. The receptors stem from an adult man with Graves' ophthalmopathy.

A note on this clonotype: A junction boundary mismatches the germline segment, possibly from a read error. The genes are TRBV10-3 and TRBJ2-7; tentatively, D is TRBD1 (5 bases). Per germline, CDR1 ENHRY and CDR2 SYGVKD. This CDR3 has 14 residues. The CDR3: CVIGPLDRSYEQYF. The CDR3 DNA follows: TGTGTCATCGGCCCACTTGACAGATCCTACGAGCAGTACTTC.

The chain carries TRBV5-1 and TRBJ2-2; 10 positions match TRBD2. In germline, CDR1 is SGHRS, CDR2 YFSETQ. V gave up 5 bases and J gave up 3 bases; unmatched junction bases: 7. There are 16 residues in the CDR3. CDR3 amino acids: CASSFLAGDDTGELFF. The CDR3 nucleotides read TGCGCCAGCAGTTTTCTAGCGGGGGACGACACCGGGGAGCTGTTTTTT.

The chain combines TRBV12-5 with TRBJ2-2; 8 nucleotides align to TRBD2. The CDR3 is 15 amino acids. The germline CDR1 and CDR2 sequences are LGHNT and FRNRAP. V dropped 4 bases and J dropped 4; count of bases not matched to a gene: 5. CDR3 coding DNA: TGTGCTAGTGGTTCCCCCGGGGGGGGCACCGGGGAGCTGTTTTTT. It specifies CASGSPGGGTGELFF. Combining the CDR3 with reference TRBV12-5 and TRBJ2-2 gives the whole variable domain DARVTQTPRHKVTEMGQEVTMRCQPILGHNTVFWYRQTMMQGLELLAYFRNRAPLDDSGMPKDRFSAEMPDATLATLKIQPSEPRDSAVYFCASGSPGGGTGELFFGEGSRLTVL.

The rearrangement uses TRBV7-6 and TRBJ2-2, with D perhaps TRBD1 (6 bases). Between the trimmed V and J ends, which lost 8 bases and 6 bases, there was a span of 19 bases. Germline V lookup: CDR1 SGHVS, CDR2 FNYEAQ. The CDR3 is 15 residues long. The CDR3 sequence is CASLASARGSGELFF. The CDR3 bases are TGTGCCAGCCTCGCGTCCGCCAGGGGCTCCGGGGAGCTGTTTTTT.

This clonotype showed up just a few times. This sequence joins TRBV7-9 and TRBJ1-2, with TRBD1 as a possible D gene (6 bases). Germline values: CDR1 SEHNR, CDR2 FQNEAQ (reference sequence). The CDR3 runs to 13 residues. Trimming pared 7 bases from V and 5 bases from J, leaving 14 bases between. CDR3 DNA sequence: TGTGCCAGCATTAATCTTACAGGGTATGGCTACACCTTC. It codes for CASINLTGYGYTF.

The rearrangement links TRBV10-1 to TRBJ2-3; D remains unclear. The germline V gene encodes CDR1 WNHNN and CDR2 SYGVQD (reference sequence). The CDR3 loop spans 12 amino acids. V was shortened by 6 bases and J by 0 bases, with 4 bases between the two germline ends. CDR3 coding DNA: TGCGCCAGCAGGGACAGCACAGATACGCAGTATTTT. This codes for CASRDSTDTQYF.

This clonotype has a count of ten or more. The V call is TRBV20-1, the J call TRBJ1-5, with D perhaps matching TRBD1 (5 bases). The germline V and J ends were trimmed by 1 base and 3 bases, with 7 bases remaining between them. The CDR3 runs 13 residues. CDR1 and CDR2 (germline): DFQATT, SNEGSKA (reference sequence). CDR3 in DNA: TGCAGTGCTAGAGGGGACCTCAATCAGCCCCAGCATTTT. Amino acid sequence: CSARGDLNQPQHF.

This clonotype has more than one count but fewer than ten. The V and J genes are TRBV29-1 and TRBJ1-4; 7 positions match TRBD1. The CDR3 contains 16 residues. Trimming at V came to 3 bases and at J to 4 bases, leaving 11 bases not matched to a gene. CDR1 and CDR2 (germline): SQVTM, ANQGSEA. The CDR3 DNA sequence: TGCAGCGTTGAGGGTGAGGGGGCGCATGATAATGAAAAACTGTTTTTT. Amino acid sequence: CSVEGEGAHDNEKLFF.

This clonotype was observed a few times. The gene calls are TRBV15 and TRBJ2-5; D may be TRBD1 or TRBD2 (5 bases each). Germline V gives CDR1 LNHNV, CDR2 YYDKDF (reference sequence). CDR3 length: 12 amino acids. V was pared by 3 bases and J by 9 bases, with 11 bases between. The CDR3 here is CATSRETGPQYF. The CDR3 nucleotides are TGTGCCACCAGCAGGGAAACGGGACCCCAGTACTTC.

A few counts support this clonotype. The chain is built from TRBV7-6 and TRBJ1-1; D is undetermined. The CDR3 consists of 15 residues. CDR1 and CDR2 (germline): SGHVS, FNYEAQ. Trimming pared 4 bases from V and 2 bases from J, leaving 14 bases between. The CDR3: CASSYLGDTNTEAFF. The CDR3 DNA reads as TGTGCCAGCAGCTACCTAGGTGATACAAACACTGAAGCTTTCTTT.

This chain joins TRBV9 and TRBJ2-2, with TRBD2 matching 7 bases. Germline loops: CDR1 SGDLS, CDR2 YYNGEE. The CDR3 loop spans 15 amino acids. With 2 bases clipped from V and 8 bases from J, the junction kept 9 bases outside the gene matches. CDR3 nucleotides: TGTGCCAGCAGCGTGGCGGGAGCTAGGGCGGGGGAGCTGTTTTTT. It is translated as CASSVAGARAGELFF.

The chain carries TRBV20-1 and TRBJ2-2, with 7 bases that match TRBD2. CDR3 size: 13 residues. Trimming at V came to 6 bases and at J to 7 bases, leaving 8 bases not matched to a gene. Germline loops: CDR1 DFQATT, CDR2 SNEGSKA (reference sequence). The CDR3 DNA is TGCAGTGCCACCCGGGGAGGGGTCGGGGAGCTGTTTTTT. Translated: CSATRGGVGELFF.

In this sample, this clonotype turned up a few times. The chain uses TRBV29-1 and TRBJ1-1; 7 nucleotides align to TRBD1. Germline-derived CDR1 and CDR2 are SQVTM and ANQGSEA. J was trimmed by 7 bases and V by 5 bases; bases with no gene match: 1. The CDR3 is 10 amino acids. The CDR3 here is CSVWDSEAFF. In DNA, the CDR3 is TGCAGCGTTTGGGACAGTGAAGCTTTCTTT.

DNA of the CDR3: TGCAGCGCCGGGAGCGACGAGTACGAGCAGTACTTC. It specifies CSAGSDEYEQYF. V is TRBV29-1 and J is TRBJ2-7, with D perhaps matching TRBD2 (6 bases). CDR3 length: 12 residues. Trimming left V 7 bases short and J 4 bases short, with 14 bases between. The germline V gene has CDR1 SQVTM and CDR2 ANQGSEA.

The V and J genes are TRBV27 and TRBJ2-5; 9 bases are shared with TRBD1. Germline CDR1 MNHEY, CDR2 SMNVEV (reference sequence). The CDR3 runs 16 residues. Trimming took 4 bases from V and 4 from J; bases not matched to a gene: 10. The chain's CDR3 is CASSSSRDRVTETQYF. CDR3 nucleotides: TGTGCCAGCAGTTCCAGCCGGGACAGGGTTACAGAGACCCAGTACTTC.

This clonotype showed up just a few times. The chain links TRBV19 to TRBJ2-7, with TRBD1 matching over 7 bases. V lost 5 bases and J lost 2; bases outside the gene matches: 6. The CDR3 is 14 residues long. Germline-derived CDR1 and CDR2 are LNHDA and SQIVND (reference sequence). The chain's CDR3 is CASSAGTAAYEQYF. The CDR3 DNA is TGTGCCAGTAGTGCCGGGACAGCCGCCTACGAGCAGTACTTC.

This clonotype was observed a few times. The V gene is TRBV5-8, the J gene TRBJ1-4; D is perhaps TRBD1 (6 bases). V lost 1 base to trimming and J lost 7 bases, with 17 bases between them. Germline assignment: CDR1 SGHTS and CDR2 YDEGEE. The CDR3 is made up of 16 amino acids. CDR3 loop: CASSLPRDTSREKLFF. In nucleotides, the CDR3 is TGTGCCAGCAGCTTGCCCAGGGACACATCCCGTGAAAAACTGTTTTTT.

This clonotype was picked up a small number of times. The chain is built from TRBV6-6 and TRBJ2-5, with 7 bases that match TRBD2. This CDR3 comprises 13 residues. The V and J ends lost 5 bases and 2 bases, in that order; junction bases with no gene match: 2. The V gene's germline CDR1 is MNHNY and CDR2 SVGAGI (reference sequence). The CDR3 region is CASSRREQETQYF. The CDR3, as DNA: TGTGCCAGCAGTCGGCGGGAGCAAGAGACCCAGTACTTC.

J is TRBJ1-2 and V is TRBV2, with 9 bases fitting TRBD1. The CDR3 runs 16 residues. Germline V gene data show CDR1 as SNHLY and CDR2 as FYNNEI. The V gene end was trimmed by 4 bases and the J gene end by 1 base; junction bases not matched to a gene: 7. CDR3: CASSVSPGQGNYGYTF. The CDR3 DNA follows: TGTGCCAGCAGTGTCAGTCCGGGACAGGGTAACTATGGCTACACCTTC.

This clonotype was detected only a few times. J is TRBJ1-1 and V is TRBV20-1; TRBD1 matches at 8 bases. The CDR3 is 15 amino acids. The germline V gene encodes CDR1 DFQATT and CDR2 SNEGSKA (reference sequence). Trimming removed 3 bases from V and 0 bases from J; junction bases left unmatched: 6. CDR3 sequence reads: CSARTTGGMNTEAFF. CDR3 nucleotides: TGCAGTGCTAGGACTACAGGGGGGATGAACACTGAAGCTTTCTTT.

The CDR3 protein is CAGQVPGGTGELFF. The CDR3 nucleotides are TGTGCCGGTCAAGTCCCCGGAGGGACCGGGGAGCTGTTTTTT. This chain connects TRBV28 to TRBJ2-2; a weak D match, TRBD2 (6 bases). This CDR3 spans 14 amino acids. Germline CDR1 and CDR2: MDHEN and SYDVKM. V was shortened by 11 bases and J by 5 bases, with 18 bases between the two germline ends.

The rearrangement uses TRBV11-2 and TRBJ2-5, with 8 bases fitting TRBD2. V dropped 6 bases and J dropped 1; count of bases not matched to a gene: 4. Germline-derived CDR1 and CDR2 are SGHAT and FQNNGV. The CDR3 has 14 residues. CDR3 in DNA: TGTGCCAGCAGGCCGGCGGGGGGCCAAGAGACCCAGTACTTC. Translation gives CASRPAGGQETQYF. The whole variable domain, remainder taken from reference TRBV11-2 and TRBJ2-5, is EAGVAQSPRYKIIEKRQSVAFWCNPISGHATLYWYQQILGQGPKLLIQFQNNGVVDDSQLPKDRFSAERLKGVDSTLKIQPAKLEDSAVYLCASRPAGGQETQYFGPGTRLLVL.

The chain recombines TRBV6-1 with TRBJ1-1; D remains unclear. Trimming took 5 bases from V and 0 from J, leaving 13 bases between them. Germline CDR1 MNHNS, CDR2 SASEGT. The CDR3 extends over 15 amino acids. The CDR3 nucleotides are TGTGCCAGCAGTTACAACGGCAGGATGAACACTGAAGCTTTCTTT. It yields the protein CASSYNGRMNTEAFF.

The chain uses TRBV5-8 and TRBJ1-2; D remains ambiguous. CDR3 size: 13 residues. V dropped 4 bases and J dropped 2 bases, with 9 bases sitting between them. Germline V gene sequence: CDR1 SGHTS, CDR2 YDEGEE. CDR3 residues: CASSGRRNYGYTF. CDR3 nucleotide sequence: TGTGCCAGCAGCGGACGGCGGAACTATGGCTACACCTTC.

V and J are TRBV12-3 or TRBV12-4 and TRBJ2-7, with D perhaps matching TRBD2 (5 bases). The CDR3 contains 13 residues. Trimming shortened V by 6 bases and J by 2 bases, and 11 bases separated the two germline ends. The CDR3: CASRPTSTYEQYF. The CDR3 DNA follows: TGTGCCAGCAGACCTACTAGTACCTACGAGCAGTACTTC.

The chain employs TRBV29-1 and TRBJ2-7; the match to TRBD2 covers 11 bases. CDR3 length equals 22 residues. Germline V gene lookup returns CDR1 SQVTM and CDR2 ANQGSEA. The J segment lost 0 bases and the V segment lost 0 bases, leaving 22 bases of the junction unmatched. The CDR3 nucleotides read TGCAGCGTTGAAGAAGGCCTTGGGGGCACTAGCGGGAGAGGCGGGAGCTCCTACGAGCAGTACTTC. Encoded protein: CSVEEGLGGTSGRGGSSYEQYF.

Regarding this clonotype: A junction boundary mismatches the germline segment, possibly from a read error. The chain joins TRBV2 to TRBJ2-3; D is uncertain. The CDR3 covers 13 residues. Germline loops: CDR1 SNHLY, CDR2 FYNNEI. CDR3 protein: CASREEYTDTQYF. CDR3 nucleotide sequence: TGTGCCAGCAGAGAAGAGTACACAGATACGCAGTATTTT.

The chain recombines TRBV19 with TRBJ1-4, with TRBD1 identical over 8 bases. The length of the CDR3 is 14 residues. CDR1 is LNHDA, CDR2 SQIVND, per germline (reference sequence). Losses at the gene ends were 6 bases for V and 8 bases for J; bases not matched to a gene: 8. Written as DNA, the CDR3 is TGTGCCAGTAGGCCCCGACAGGGGTTGGAAAAACTGTTTTTT. Its protein product is CASRPRQGLEKLFF.

This clonotype was picked up many times. The chain employs TRBV7-8 and TRBJ1-5; no definite D call. The germline V gene encodes CDR1 SGHVS and CDR2 FQNEAQ. The CDR3 has 12 residues. Trimming pared 4 bases from V and 3 bases from J, leaving 4 bases between. DNA for the CDR3: TGTGCCAGCAGCTCTACCAATCAGCCCCAGCATTTT. Translation gives CASSSTNQPQHF.